Listed below are T cell receptor beta chains from one sample, sequenced in a study of somatic mutations in cytotoxic T cells in rheumatoid arthritis. The method was immunoSEQ multiplex PCR; TCRdb's version includes in-frame clones alone and lacks a portion of them. The sample includes 25,000 to 30,000 clones, 82% of them seen just once. The sequencing input was CD8+ T cells sorted from blood. The receptors here all came from a man aged 50-59 years in good health. CDR3s include the opening cysteine and the closing phenylalanine or tryptophan. The D gene is left open where the match is weak. Size values are once, few and many counts, or a class for expanded clones, and some rows have none.

V,D,J,size,DNA,CDR3
TRBV4-2,NA,TRBJ2-7,NA,TGTGCCAGCAGCACAGGCGGGACCTACGAGCAGTACTTC,CASSTGGTYEQYF
TRBV27,NA,TRBJ2-5,NA,TGTGCCAGCAGTCCAGTAGAGGTCCCGGAGACCCAGTACTTC,CASSPVEVPETQYF
TRBV6-6,TRBD1,TRBJ2-7,NA,TGTGCCAGCAGTTACGCCGGGACAGACTACGAGCAGTACTTC,CASSYAGTDYEQYF
TRBV28,TRBD1,TRBJ1-5,NA,TGTGCCAGCGGTTGGACAGGGGCTGGGGATCAGCCCCAGCATTTT,CASGWTGAGDQPQHF
TRBV5-6,TRBD1,TRBJ1-2,NA,TGTGCCAGCAGCTTGGCCCCGGGACAGACCTATGGCTACACCTTC,CASSLAPGQTYGYTF
TRBV2,TRBD2,TRBJ2-5,NA,TGTGCCAGCAGTGATCTTGGGACTAGCGGGAGTGGGGGAGAGACCCAGTACTTC,CASSDLGTSGSGGETQYF
TRBV6-5,NA,TRBJ1-1,once,TGTGCCAGCAGCACCGGGGGTTCTGTACCTGAAGCTTTCTTT,CASSTGGSVPEAFF
TRBV7-6,TRBD2,TRBJ2-6,NA,TGTGCCAGCAGCTTGTACGGGAGGACGGAGTCTGGGGCCAACGTCCTGACTTTC,CASSLYGRTESGANVLTF
TRBV11-1,TRBD2,TRBJ2-2,NA,TGTGCCAGCAGCTCCCCGACTAGCGGGGGCAACACCGGGGAGCTGTTTTTT,CASSSPTSGGNTGELFF
TRBV2,TRBD1,TRBJ1-5,NA,TGTGCCAGCAGTGAAACCGGGACAGGAAGATATCAGCCCCAGCATTTT,CASSETGTGRYQPQHF
TRBV7-9,TRBD1,TRBJ2-7,NA,TGTGCCAGCAGCTTTCCGGGACAGGGTAAAGGGGAGCAGTACTTC,CASSFPGQGKGEQYF
TRBV30,NA,TRBJ1-1,NA,TGTGCCTGGAGTACGGGGGGAATTAACACTGAAGCTTTCTTT,CAWSTGGINTEAFF
TRBV19,TRBD1,TRBJ1-5,NA,TGTGCCAGTAGTAACAGGGGGAATCAGCCCCAGCATTTT,CASSNRGNQPQHF
TRBV7-9,NA,TRBJ1-5,few,TGTGCCAGCAGCTGGGGACCACAGCCCCAGCATTTT,CASSWGPQPQHF
TRBV13,TRBD2,TRBJ2-7,NA,TGTGCCAGCAGCGGAACCGGGACTACACCTGGCCAGTACTTC,CASSGTGTTPGQYF
TRBV5-1,NA,TRBJ2-3,NA,TGCGCCAGCAGACCCGGACAGAGCACAGATACGCAGTATTTT,CASRPGQSTDTQYF
TRBV10-1,NA,TRBJ2-1,once,TGCGCCAGCAGTGTATCGGCGGGGTCCTACAATGAGCAGTTCTTC,CASSVSAGSYNEQFF
TRBV13,TRBD1,TRBJ1-3,NA,TGTGCCAGCAGCTTAGCTAGGACAGGCTACTCTGGAAACACCATATATTTT,CASSLARTGYSGNTIYF
TRBV30,NA,TRBJ1-1,NA,TGTGCCTGGAGCATGGGGACTGAAGCTTTCTTT,CAWSMGTEAFF
TRBV10-1,TRBD1,TRBJ2-7,few,TGCGCCAGCAGTAGGACAGGGGGCTACGAGCAGTACTTC,CASSRTGGYEQYF
TRBV5-5,TRBD1,TRBJ1-2,NA,TGTGCCAGCAGCTTCCAGGGGGCGAACTATGGCTACACCTTC,CASSFQGANYGYTF
TRBV7-2,TRBD2,TRBJ2-7,NA,TGTGCCAGCACCCTTACTAGCGGGAGTCACGAGCAGTACTTC,CASTLTSGSHEQYF
TRBV13,NA,TRBJ1-2,NA,TGTGCCAGCAGCTCCCAAGGCGTCACCAGTAGCTATGGCTACACCTTC,CASSSQGVTSSYGYTF
TRBV30,NA,TRBJ2-1,NA,TGTGCCTGGAGTGTAGGTCTATCCGAGTATGAGCAGTTCTTC,CAWSVGLSEYEQFF